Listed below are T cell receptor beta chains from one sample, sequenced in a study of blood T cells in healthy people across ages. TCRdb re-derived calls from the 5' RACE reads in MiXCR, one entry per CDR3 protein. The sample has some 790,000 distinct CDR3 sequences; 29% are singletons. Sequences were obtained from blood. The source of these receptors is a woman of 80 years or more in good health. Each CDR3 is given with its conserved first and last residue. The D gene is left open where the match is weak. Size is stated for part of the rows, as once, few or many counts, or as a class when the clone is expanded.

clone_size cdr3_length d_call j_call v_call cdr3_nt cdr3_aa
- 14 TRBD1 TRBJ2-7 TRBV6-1 TGTGCCAGCAGTGAGGACAGGGTGCGGTACGAGCAGTACTTC CASSEDRVRYEQYF
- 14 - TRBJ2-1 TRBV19 TGTGCCAGTAGCCTTGCCGGGACATACCATGAGCAGTTCTTC CASSLAGTYHEQFF
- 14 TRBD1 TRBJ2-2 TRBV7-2 TGTGCCAGCAGCAGACAGGGGAGCACCGGGGAGCTGTTTTTT CASSRQGSTGELFF
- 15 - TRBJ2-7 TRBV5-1 TGCGCCAGCAGCGCGAATCAGGGGACTAACTACGAGCAGTACTTC CASSANQGTNYEQYF
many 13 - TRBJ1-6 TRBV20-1 TGCAGTGCTAGTGATTTAGCGACTTCACCCCTCCACTTT CSASDLATSPLHF
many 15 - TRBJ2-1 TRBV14 TGTGCCAGCAGCCAAGATCGGGGATCCCACAATGAGCAGTTCTTC CASSQDRGSHNEQFF
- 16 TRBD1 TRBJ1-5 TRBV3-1 TGTGCCAGCAGCTCCGGGACAGGGATTAGCAATCAGCCCCAGCATTTT CASSSGTGISNQPQHF
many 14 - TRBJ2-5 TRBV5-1 TGCGCCAGCAGCCTGGGACGGCTCCGAGAGACCCAGTACTTC CASSLGRLRETQYF
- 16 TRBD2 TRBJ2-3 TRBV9 TGTGCCAGCAGCGTATCTGGCGGGGGAGCCACAGATACGCAGTATTTT CASSVSGGGATDTQYF
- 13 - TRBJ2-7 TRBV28 TGTGCCGGCAGTCCAGGGAAGTCCTACGAGCAGTACTTC CAGSPGKSYEQYF
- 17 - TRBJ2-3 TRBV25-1 TGTGCCAGCAGTGTCAGGGTAAGGAGTGTGGGCACAGATACGCAGTATTTT CASSVRVRSVGTDTQYF
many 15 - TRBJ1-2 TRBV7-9 TGTGCCAGCAGCTTAGCAGCTGCAGCGAACTATGGCTACACCTTC CASSLAAAANYGYTF
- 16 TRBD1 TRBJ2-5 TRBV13 TGTGCCAGCAGCTTAGCCGCGGGCGCAGGGGGAGAGACCCAGTACTTC CASSLAAGAGGETQYF
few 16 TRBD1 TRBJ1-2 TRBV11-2 TGTGCCAGCAGCCGAAAAGGACAGGGGACTTTCGGTGGCTACACCTTC CASSRKGQGTFGGYTF
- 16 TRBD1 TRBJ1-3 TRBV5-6 TGTGCCAGCAGCCCGACCTGGGACAGCGCTGGAAACACCATATATTTT CASSPTWDSAGNTIYF